The 8 T cell receptor beta chains reported below all come from one sample, sequenced in a study of hypomethylating agent response in myelodysplastic syndrome. TCRdb keeps only in-frame clones here, not all; method: immunoSEQ multiplex PCR. The data show about 10,000 clones, 83% seen once. The sample in question was bone marrow, obtained before or after starting hypomethylating agent treatment for myelodysplastic syndrome (not recorded which). The receptors stem from a human donor with myelodysplastic syndrome.

This rearrangement joins TRBV27 to TRBJ1-1; no reliable D call. The V gene lost 7 bases and the J gene lost 3 bases, with 12 bases spanning the gap. Per the germline V gene, CDR1 is MNHEY and CDR2 is SMNVEV (reference sequence). CDR3 length: 13 residues. Written as DNA, the CDR3 is TGTGCCAGCAAAACAAGGGTGGACACTGAAGCTTTCTTT. Protein product: CASKTRVDTEAFF.

The J gene is TRBJ2-1, the V gene TRBV5-6; 11 bases align to TRBD2. Germline trimming cut 3 bases from V and 4 bases from J; bases unmatched to any gene: 6. The germline V gene encodes CDR1 SGHDT and CDR2 YYEEEE. The CDR3 contains 16 residues. The CDR3 reads CASSSAGLAVYNEQFF. The CDR3 nucleotides read TGTGCCAGCAGCTCAGCGGGACTAGCGGTATACAATGAGCAGTTCTTC.

The V call is TRBV6-6, the J call TRBJ2-7; 9 nucleotides agree with TRBD2. J lost 3 bases, V lost 4 bases, and 4 bases had no gene match. Germline V gene data show CDR1 as MNHNY and CDR2 as SVGAGI (reference sequence). CDR3 length equals 14 residues. The CDR3 coding sequence is TGTGCCAGCAGTTTGACTAGCGGCGTCTACGAGCAGTACTTC. Amino acid sequence: CASSLTSGVYEQYF.

This chain joins TRBV2 and TRBJ1-5; the match to TRBD1 covers 8 bases. This CDR3 has 16 amino acids. The ends lost 1 base at V and 5 bases at J; junction bases unmatched: 7. Per germline, CDR1 SNHLY and CDR2 FYNNEI. The CDR3 sequence: CASSEESGRGHQPQHF. The CDR3 coding sequence is TGTGCCAGCAGTGAAGAGTCGGGCAGGGGGCATCAGCCCCAGCATTTT.

The chain carries TRBV2 and TRBJ2-5, with 10 positions matching TRBD2. The V gene end was trimmed by 0 bases and the J gene end by 2 bases; junction bases not matched to a gene: 0. The CDR3 has 15 amino acids. Germline loops: CDR1 SNHLY, CDR2 FYNNEI. CDR3 residues: CASSEASGGQETQYF. Written as DNA, the CDR3 is TGTGCCAGCAGTGAAGCTAGCGGGGGGCAAGAGACCCAGTACTTC.

The J gene is TRBJ1-2, the V gene TRBV29-1; D may be TRBD1 (6 bases). The CDR3 totals 11 residues. The V end was cut by 6 bases, the J end by 6 bases, with 11 bases between. Germline lookup yields CDR1 SQVTM and CDR2 ANQGSEA. CDR3 region: CSVQQGDGYTF. DNA for the CDR3: TGCAGCGTCCAACAGGGTGATGGCTACACCTTC.

V usage is TRBV27 and J usage is TRBJ1-1; D perhaps matches TRBD1 (5 bases). The CDR3 runs to 17 residues. From germline, CDR1 is MNHEY and CDR2 SMNVEV (reference sequence). The ends were cut back, 5 bases at V and 3 bases at J, with 22 bases in the middle. The CDR3 protein is CASSPWGGLGHHTEAFF. In nucleotides, the CDR3 is TGTGCCAGCAGTCCCTGGGGAGGCTTGGGGCACCACACTGAAGCTTTCTTT.

The V call is TRBV6-1, the J call TRBJ2-3; D possibly corresponds to TRBD2 (6 bases). The V gene's germline CDR1 is MNHNS and CDR2 SASEGT. The CDR3 is 14 residues long. V lost 2 bases and J lost 10, with 16 bases in between. The CDR3 reads CASSEYGDFQAQYF. The CDR3 DNA sequence: TGTGCCAGCAGTGAATACGGGGACTTTCAGGCGCAGTATTTT.